The following is a T cell receptor beta chain sequence with its context. Its antigen is currently unknown. The same CDR3 also results from other DNA sequences found in this sample. Across several immunoSEQ plates, the genomic DNA of each subset was split evenly. Generated by immunoSEQ multiplex PCR, the TCRdb table keeps only in-frame clones and is missing some. The sample holds about 2.1 million clones, just over 90% seen once. Naive CD8 cells lacked CD45RO, underwent positive selection for CCR7 and left out terminally differentiated effector memory CD45RA+ cells. The sample comes from a study of shared clonotypes between healthy human individuals. The wider study: The study enrolled two women and three men aged 18 to 49. Three plates each covered CD4 naive and memory; CD8 naive two, CD8 memory one. General observations from the study: Memory subsets had estimated richness that was generally smaller than that of naive subsets.

The CDR3 sequence is 12 residues long. Trimming shortened V by 0 bases and J by 3 bases, and 3 bases separated the two germline ends. Germline V gene data show CDR1 as SGHVS and CDR2 as FQNEAQ. The sample consisted of naive CD8+ T cells from PBMCs. The receptor was derived from a man aged 18 to 30 in good health. Some clones in this sample may be carry-over from other donors' samples. This sequence joins TRBV7-8 and TRBJ2-7; D gene ambiguous. The CDR3 sequence is CASSLAVYEQYF. As DNA, the CDR3 is TGTGCCAGCAGCTTAGCCGTCTACGAGCAGTACTTC.